Listed below are T cell receptor beta chains from one sample, sequenced in a study of spatial heterogeneity in lung cancer. TCRdb called the 5' RACE reads again in MiXCR, with one record for every CDR3 protein. This sample has tens of thousands of distinct CDR3 sequences; approximately 12% occur once, and the top ten carry over 40%. Source: PBMCs, taken at surgery. The receptors originated from a male donor with early-stage non-small cell lung cancer. Both conserved end residues are part of each CDR3. A D gene is named only where the DNA matches it firmly. Not every row has a clone size; where given, it reads once, few, many or a size class.

DNA: TGTGCCAGCAGCGCCCGGACAGGGTCTTTGGCAGATACGCAGTATTTT
CDR3: CASSARTGSLADTQYF
D: TRBD1
J: TRBJ2-3
size: NA
V: TRBV7-2

DNA: TGTGCCAGCAGCAGGGCAGGGCTACGTAACTATGGCTACACCTTC
CDR3: CASSRAGLRNYGYTF
D: NA
J: TRBJ1-2
size: few
V: TRBV21-1

DNA: TGTGCCATCCTCACCGACGCGAGCGGCTACACCTTC
CDR3: CAILTDASGYTF
D: NA
J: TRBJ1-2
size: many
V: TRBV28

DNA: TGTGCCAGCAATGCAATCCTCACTAGCGGGAGGGGCAATGAGCAGTTCTTC
CDR3: CASNAILTSGRGNEQFF
D: TRBD2
J: TRBJ2-1
size: few
V: TRBV6-2/TRBV6-3

DNA: TGTGCCAGCAGTTTAGGGCCCAGGAGGGGCGCCTACGAGCAGTACTTC
CDR3: CASSLGPRRGAYEQYF
D: NA
J: TRBJ2-7
size: NA
V: TRBV27

DNA: TGTGCCTGGAGCTCGTATGACAGGGGTTTTAGGAATGAAAAACTGTTTTTT
CDR3: CAWSSYDRGFRNEKLFF
D: TRBD1
J: TRBJ1-4
size: NA
V: TRBV30

DNA: TGTGCCAGCAGCCAGACAGGGGCGGGAGGAAACACCATATATTTT
CDR3: CASSQTGAGGNTIYF
D: TRBD1
J: TRBJ1-3
size: many
V: TRBV27

DNA: TGTGCCATCAAGGGCGGACTAGCGGGAAACACAGATACGCAGTATTTT
CDR3: CAIKGGLAGNTDTQYF
D: TRBD2
J: TRBJ2-3
size: NA
V: TRBV10-3

DNA: TGCGCCAGCAGCTTGGTACCCAGAGCCAAAAACATTCAGTACTTC
CDR3: CASSLVPRAKNIQYF
D: NA
J: TRBJ2-4
size: once
V: TRBV5-1

DNA: TGTGCCAGCAGTGAAGAGAATACCAGGACTAGGTACGAGCAGTACTTC
CDR3: CASSEENTRTRYEQYF
D: TRBD2
J: TRBJ2-7
size: NA
V: TRBV6-1

DNA: TGTGCCAGCAGCTTAGGGGGCCTGGCGGAGACCCAGTACTTC
CDR3: CASSLGGLAETQYF
D: NA
J: TRBJ2-5
size: NA
V: TRBV7-6

DNA: TGTGCCAGCAGCTATGAAGGGGATAGCAATCAGCCCCAGCATTTT
CDR3: CASSYEGDSNQPQHF
D: NA
J: TRBJ1-5
size: NA
V: TRBV7-2

DNA: TGTGCCAGCAGCCCTCAGGGCTCTGGGGCCAACGTCCTGACTTTC
CDR3: CASSPQGSGANVLTF
D: NA
J: TRBJ2-6
size: NA
V: TRBV12-3/TRBV12-4

DNA: TGTGCCAGCAGCGTAGGATTGGGGACGCGGACTGAAGCTTTCTTT
CDR3: CASSVGLGTRTEAFF
D: NA
J: TRBJ1-1
size: NA
V: TRBV9

DNA: TGTGCCAGCAGTTTAAGCAGGGAGGGCTATGGCTACACCTTC
CDR3: CASSLSREGYGYTF
D: NA
J: TRBJ1-2
size: NA
V: TRBV28

DNA: TGTGCCAGCAGTTTAGGCGGGAAAACTAATGAAAAACTGTTTTTT
CDR3: CASSLGGKTNEKLFF
D: NA
J: TRBJ1-4
size: NA
V: TRBV28

DNA: TGTGCCAGCAGCCAAAACAGGGCGGCTTTCTTT
CDR3: CASSQNRAAFF
D: NA
J: TRBJ1-1
size: NA
V: TRBV4-2

DNA: TGCGCCAGCAGCCAGCCCCAAACGAATGAGCAGTTCTTC
CDR3: CASSQPQTNEQFF
D: NA
J: TRBJ2-1
size: NA
V: TRBV5-1

DNA: TGTGCCTGGGGAGCTGGTACGGGGACTACCTACGAGCAGTACTTC
CDR3: CAWGAGTGTTYEQYF
D: TRBD2
J: TRBJ2-7
size: NA
V: TRBV30

DNA: TGTGCCAGCAGTGAATTCGGGCGCAGAAGCACAGATACGCAGTATTTT
CDR3: CASSEFGRRSTDTQYF
D: NA
J: TRBJ2-3
size: few
V: TRBV6-1

DNA: TGTGCCAGCAGTGACTCTGGGGGGTTCCACAATGAGCAGTTCTTC
CDR3: CASSDSGGFHNEQFF
D: NA
J: TRBJ2-1
size: NA
V: TRBV6-4

DNA: TGTGCCACCAGTGAGTTAGGGACAGGGGGGCACACCGGGGAGCTGTTTTTT
CDR3: CATSELGTGGHTGELFF
D: TRBD1
J: TRBJ2-2
size: few
V: TRBV24-1

DNA: TGTGCCAGCAGTCCAGATAGGACAGGTGGGAACACTGAAGCTTTCTTT
CDR3: CASSPDRTGGNTEAFF
D: TRBD1
J: TRBJ1-1
size: few
V: TRBV6-2/TRBV6-3

DNA: TGTGCCAGCAGCCAAGATGGTCAGACCTTCTATGGCTACACCTTC
CDR3: CASSQDGQTFYGYTF
D: NA
J: TRBJ1-2
size: many
V: TRBV3-1

DNA: TGCAGTGCTAGAATCCGAGCGGGGCGCACAGATACGCAGTATTTT
CDR3: CSARIRAGRTDTQYF
D: TRBD2
J: TRBJ2-3
size: many
V: TRBV20-1

DNA: TGTGCCAGCAGCCTCGGACACCTTGGGACCCAGTACTTC
CDR3: CASSLGHLGTQYF
D: NA
J: TRBJ2-5
size: NA
V: TRBV7-2

DNA: TGCAGCGAGACAGGTGCGGGAGTCTCGAACACCGGGGAGCTGTTTTTT
CDR3: CSETGAGVSNTGELFF
D: NA
J: TRBJ2-2
size: NA
V: TRBV29-1

DNA: TGTGCCAGCAGTTTGGGGCAGCTGAACACTGAAGCTTTCTTT
CDR3: CASSLGQLNTEAFF
D: NA
J: TRBJ1-1
size: NA
V: TRBV12-3/TRBV12-4

DNA: TGTGCCAGCAGCTTAGATCCCTCCAGGGTTCAGCCCCAGCATTTT
CDR3: CASSLDPSRVQPQHF
D: NA
J: TRBJ1-5
size: many
V: TRBV11-2

DNA: TGTGCCAGCAGCCCTTCACTAGCGGGGGGTACCTCCTACAATGAGCAGTTCTTC
CDR3: CASSPSLAGGTSYNEQFF
D: TRBD2
J: TRBJ2-1
size: few
V: TRBV7-9

DNA: TGTGCCGCAAGAGCAGGGGACAGGGTCAATGAGCAGTTCTTC
CDR3: CAARAGDRVNEQFF
D: TRBD1
J: TRBJ2-1
size: few
V: TRBV10-3

DNA: TGTGCCAGCAGTGAAAGGCTAGCGGGGACCACAGATACGCAGTATTTT
CDR3: CASSERLAGTTDTQYF
D: TRBD2
J: TRBJ2-3
size: few
V: TRBV2

DNA: TGTGCCAGCAGACCACAGGGAAAGGGTGCCTACGAGCAGTACTTC
CDR3: CASRPQGKGAYEQYF
D: NA
J: TRBJ2-7
size: many
V: TRBV6-2/TRBV6-3

DNA: TGTGCCACCAAGGGGAACGGACAGGGCAATCAGCCCCAGCATTTT
CDR3: CATKGNGQGNQPQHF
D: TRBD1
J: TRBJ1-5
size: NA
V: TRBV6-6

DNA: TGTGCCAGCACGATAAGACTCGGGTGGGATACGCAGTATTTT
CDR3: CASTIRLGWDTQYF
D: NA
J: TRBJ2-3
size: few
V: TRBV6-2/TRBV6-3

DNA: TGCAGTGCTAGAGATCTCGGGCAGTACTTC
CDR3: CSARDLGQYF
D: NA
J: TRBJ2-7
size: few
V: TRBV20-1

DNA: TGCAGCGTTCTTTTCGGGGGTCGCGATGAGCAGTTCTTC
CDR3: CSVLFGGRDEQFF
D: NA
J: TRBJ2-1
size: NA
V: TRBV29-1

DNA: TGCGCCAGCAGCTCCGATCCCGGGACAGCGGATGGCTACACCTTC
CDR3: CASSSDPGTADGYTF
D: TRBD1
J: TRBJ1-2
size: many
V: TRBV5-1

DNA: TGTGCCAGCAGTTACTCGCAGGGTGGGCAGTACTTC
CDR3: CASSYSQGGQYF
D: NA
J: TRBJ2-7
size: many
V: TRBV6-6

DNA: TGTGCCAGCTCACCAACCGGGGGCGAGAATACGCAGTATTTT
CDR3: CASSPTGGENTQYF
D: NA
J: TRBJ2-3
size: few
V: TRBV18

DNA: TGCAGCGTCCTATGGGCGGATACGCAGTATTTT
CDR3: CSVLWADTQYF
D: NA
J: TRBJ2-3
size: many
V: TRBV29-1

DNA: TGTGCCAGCAGCCCCCGACAAGAGACCCAGTACTTC
CDR3: CASSPRQETQYF
D: NA
J: TRBJ2-5
size: many
V: TRBV7-6

DNA: TGCAGCGTTGTTCCTGGGCCGTACTACACAGATACGCAGTATTTT
CDR3: CSVVPGPYYTDTQYF
D: NA
J: TRBJ2-3
size: NA
V: TRBV29-1

DNA: TGTGCCAGCAGTTACCAAACAGGCTCCGGGGGAGAGACCCAGTACTTC
CDR3: CASSYQTGSGGETQYF
D: NA
J: TRBJ2-5
size: many
V: TRBV6-5

DNA: TGTGCCAGCAGCTTAGGACACAGCTCCTACGAGCAGTACTTC
CDR3: CASSLGHSSYEQYF
D: NA
J: TRBJ2-7
size: NA
V: TRBV7-9

DNA: TGTGCCAGCAGCTTAGCGCGCCGGGCTAGCACAGATACGCAGTATTTT
CDR3: CASSLARRASTDTQYF
D: NA
J: TRBJ2-3
size: few
V: TRBV7-8

DNA: TGTGCCAGCTCTCCTACGGAGTACAATGAGCAGTTCTTC
CDR3: CASSPTEYNEQFF
D: NA
J: TRBJ2-1
size: NA
V: TRBV18

DNA: TGTGCCAGCAGTTTGGCAGGGACCTCCGGAGGCTACACCTTC
CDR3: CASSLAGTSGGYTF
D: NA
J: TRBJ1-2
size: NA
V: TRBV12-3/TRBV12-4

DNA: TGTGCCAGCAGTTACTTTGGGGGCCAAGAGACCCAGTACTTC
CDR3: CASSYFGGQETQYF
D: NA
J: TRBJ2-5
size: once
V: TRBV6-5

DNA: TGTGCCACCAGTGCCGGGACTAGCGGGGGGTACAATGAGCAGTTCTTC
CDR3: CATSAGTSGGYNEQFF
D: TRBD2
J: TRBJ2-1
size: NA
V: TRBV24-1

DNA: TGCGCCAGCAGCCCACCGACAGATAACTATGGCTACACCTTC
CDR3: CASSPPTDNYGYTF
D: NA
J: TRBJ1-2
size: few
V: TRBV5-1

DNA: TGTGCCAGTAGTTCCAGCCGACAGCCCCAGCATTTT
CDR3: CASSSSRQPQHF
D: NA
J: TRBJ1-5
size: NA
V: TRBV19

DNA: TGTGCCAGCAGCTTAGTGCAGGGGGCCGAGACCCAGTACTTC
CDR3: CASSLVQGAETQYF
D: TRBD1
J: TRBJ2-5
size: NA
V: TRBV7-9

DNA: TGCAGCCCTGGAAACACCATATATTTT
CDR3: CSPGNTIYF
D: NA
J: TRBJ1-3
size: few
V: TRBV29-1

DNA: TGTGCCAGCAGTTCTGGGGGAACTGAAGCTTTCTTT
CDR3: CASSSGGTEAFF
D: NA
J: TRBJ1-1
size: many
V: TRBV12-3/TRBV12-4